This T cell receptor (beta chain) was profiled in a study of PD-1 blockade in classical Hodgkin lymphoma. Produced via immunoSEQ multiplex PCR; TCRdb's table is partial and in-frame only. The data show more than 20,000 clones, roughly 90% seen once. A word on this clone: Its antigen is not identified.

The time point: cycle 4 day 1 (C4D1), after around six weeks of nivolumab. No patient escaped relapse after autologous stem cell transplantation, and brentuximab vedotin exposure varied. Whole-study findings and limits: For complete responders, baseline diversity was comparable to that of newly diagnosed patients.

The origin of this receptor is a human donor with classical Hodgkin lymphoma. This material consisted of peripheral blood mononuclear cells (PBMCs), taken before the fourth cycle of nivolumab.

CDR3 coding DNA: TGTGCTAGTGGTTTGGGGGACAGGGGGGATGACGAGCAGTACTTC. As protein: CASGLGDRGDDEQYF. This sequence joins TRBV12-5 and TRBJ2-7; 11 nucleotides align to TRBD1. J gave up 5 bases and V 1 base, and 4 bases lay outside the gene matches. CDR3 length: 15 amino acids. Germline values: CDR1 LGHNT, CDR2 FRNRAP.